The 4 T cell receptor beta chains listed next were all sequenced from one sample in a study of blood T cell repertoires in COVID-19 (dated by TCRdb to the early 2020s). Library preparation used the immunoSEQ multiplex PCR assay. As stored in TCRdb, this immuneACCESS dataset retains in-frame rearrangements with V and J assigned. A fraction of the clones does not appear; measured against another copy, unresolved V genes explain less than half of the discrepancy, and the remainder lacks a known reason. This sample is represented by approximately 12,000 clones; over 75% of them were singletons. Of the sample, approximately 11% is held by the ten largest clones. Source material: peripheral blood. The source of these receptors is a human donor in a cohort sampled during active COVID-19.

J is TRBJ1-2 and V is TRBV7-2, with 8 bases matching TRBD1. Germline CDR1 is SGHTA and CDR2 is FQGNSA. This CDR3 has 14 amino acids. Trimming cost V 3 bases and J 7 bases; bases outside gene matches: 7. This CDR3 reads CASSFSGGAGGYTF. The CDR3 nucleotides are TGTGCCAGCAGCTTCTCAGGGGGCGCGGGTGGCTACACCTTC.

The V gene is TRBV15, the J gene TRBJ1-5; possible D gene TRBD1, 6 bases. Germline CDR1 and CDR2: LNHNV and YYDKDF (reference sequence). This CDR3 is 16 amino acids long. With 5 bases removed from V and 0 bases from J, the gap between germline ends came to 14 bases. The CDR3 DNA sequence: TGTGCCACCAGCTCACGGGCCAGGGGTAGCAATCAGCCCCAGCATTTT. Translation: CATSSRARGSNQPQHF. Complete variable domain (other parts from reference TRBV15 and TRBJ1-5): DAMVIQNPRYQVTQFGKPVTLSCSQTLNHNVMYWYQQKSSQAPKLLFHYYDKDFNNEADTPDNFQSRRPNTSFCFLDIRSPGLGDTAMYLCATSSRARGSNQPQHFGDGTRLSIL.

Details on this clone: The identical CDR3 is also encoded by other nucleotide sequences in the sample. This sequence joins TRBV5-1 and TRBJ2-2, with D hard to call. Trimming stripped 0 bases from V and 1 base from J, with 10 bases between. The CDR3 contains 16 residues. CDR1 is SGHRS and CDR2 is YFSETQ in the germline V gene. The CDR3 here is CASSLVGGLNTGELFF. CDR3 coding DNA: TGCGCCAGCAGCTTGGTCGGCGGATTGAACACCGGGGAGCTGTTTTTT.

The chain carries TRBV6-2 or TRBV6-3 and TRBJ2-4; 7 bases agree with TRBD2. Germline V gives CDR1 MNHEY, CDR2 SVGEGT. V shed 5 bases, J shed 1 base, and the junction held 5 bases outside the gene matches. This CDR3 is 15 amino acids long. In DNA, the CDR3 is TGTGCCAGCAGTAACGACGGGGGGGCCAAAAACATTCAGTACTTC. As protein: CASSNDGGAKNIQYF.